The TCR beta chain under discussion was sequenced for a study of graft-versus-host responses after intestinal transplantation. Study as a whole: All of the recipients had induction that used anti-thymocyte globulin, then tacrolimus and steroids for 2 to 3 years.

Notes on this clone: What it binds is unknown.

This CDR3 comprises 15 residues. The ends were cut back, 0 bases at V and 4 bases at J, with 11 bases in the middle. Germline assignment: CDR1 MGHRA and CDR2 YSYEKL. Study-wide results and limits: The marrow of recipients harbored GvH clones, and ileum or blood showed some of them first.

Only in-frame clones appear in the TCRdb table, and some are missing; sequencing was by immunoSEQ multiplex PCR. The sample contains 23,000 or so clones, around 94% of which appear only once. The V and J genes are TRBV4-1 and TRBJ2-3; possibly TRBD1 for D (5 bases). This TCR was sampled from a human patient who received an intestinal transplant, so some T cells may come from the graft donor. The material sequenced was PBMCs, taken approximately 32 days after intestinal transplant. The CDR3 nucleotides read TGCGCCAGCAGCCAAGATAGCAGGGCGGCAGATACGCAGTATTTT. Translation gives CASSQDSRAADTQYF.